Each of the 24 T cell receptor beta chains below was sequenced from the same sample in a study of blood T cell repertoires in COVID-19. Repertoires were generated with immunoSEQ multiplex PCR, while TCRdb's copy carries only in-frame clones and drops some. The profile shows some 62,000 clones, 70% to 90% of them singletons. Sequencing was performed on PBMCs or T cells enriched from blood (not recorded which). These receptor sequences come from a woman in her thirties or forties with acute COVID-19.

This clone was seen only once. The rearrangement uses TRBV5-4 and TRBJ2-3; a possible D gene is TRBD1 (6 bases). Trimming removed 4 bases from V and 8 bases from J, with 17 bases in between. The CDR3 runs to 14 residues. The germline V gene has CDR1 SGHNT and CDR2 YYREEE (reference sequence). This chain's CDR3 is CASSPIFEGGTQYF. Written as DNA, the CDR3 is TGTGCCAGCAGCCCAATATTCGAAGGGGGTACGCAGTATTTT.

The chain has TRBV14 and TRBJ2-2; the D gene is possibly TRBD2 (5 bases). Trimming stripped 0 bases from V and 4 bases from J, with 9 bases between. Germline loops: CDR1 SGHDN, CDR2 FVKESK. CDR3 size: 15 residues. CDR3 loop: CASSQDRGTTGELFF. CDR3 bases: TGTGCCAGCAGCCAAGATCGGGGTACCACCGGGGAGCTGTTTTTT.

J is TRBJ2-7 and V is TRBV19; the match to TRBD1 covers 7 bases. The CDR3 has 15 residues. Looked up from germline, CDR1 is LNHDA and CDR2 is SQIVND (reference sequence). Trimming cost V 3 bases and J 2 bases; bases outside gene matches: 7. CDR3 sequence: CASSISGTEAYEQYF. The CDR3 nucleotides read TGTGCCAGTAGTATCTCCGGGACAGAAGCCTACGAGCAGTACTTC.

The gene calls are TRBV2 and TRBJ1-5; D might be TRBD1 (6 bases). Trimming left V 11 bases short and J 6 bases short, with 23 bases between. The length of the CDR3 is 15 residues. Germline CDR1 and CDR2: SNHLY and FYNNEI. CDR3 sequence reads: CAWRSFGGGLQPQHF. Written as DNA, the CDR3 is TGTGCCTGGAGATCCTTCGGGGGGGGCCTTCAGCCCCAGCATTTT.

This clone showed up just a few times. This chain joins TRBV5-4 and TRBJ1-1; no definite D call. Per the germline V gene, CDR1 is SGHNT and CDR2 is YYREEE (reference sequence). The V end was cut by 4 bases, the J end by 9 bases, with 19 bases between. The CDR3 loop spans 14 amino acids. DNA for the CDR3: TGTGCCAGCAGCGCCCGAGTTGGGAGGGATCAAGCTTTCTTT. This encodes CASSARVGRDQAFF.

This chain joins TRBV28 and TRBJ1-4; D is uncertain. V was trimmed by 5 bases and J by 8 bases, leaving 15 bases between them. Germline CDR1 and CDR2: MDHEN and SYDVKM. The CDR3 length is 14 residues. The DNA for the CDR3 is TGTGCCAGCAGTACCTACGGGTCATGGGAAAAACTGTTTTTT. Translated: CASSTYGSWEKLFF.

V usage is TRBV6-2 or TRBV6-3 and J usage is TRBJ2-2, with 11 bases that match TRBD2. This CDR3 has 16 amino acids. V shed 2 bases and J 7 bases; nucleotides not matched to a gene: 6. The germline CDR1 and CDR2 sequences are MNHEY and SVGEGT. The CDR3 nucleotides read TGTGCCAGCAGTTACGGTCTAGCGGGAGGCTACGGGGAGCTGTTTTTT. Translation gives CASSYGLAGGYGELFF.

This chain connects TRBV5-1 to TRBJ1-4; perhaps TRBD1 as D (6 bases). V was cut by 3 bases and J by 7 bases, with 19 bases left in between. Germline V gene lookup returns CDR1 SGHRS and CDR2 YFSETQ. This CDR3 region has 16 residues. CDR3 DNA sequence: TGCGCCAGCAGCTCTAACGGGGGGCCGGGGCCTGAAAAACTGTTTTTT. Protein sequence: CASSSNGGPGPEKLFF. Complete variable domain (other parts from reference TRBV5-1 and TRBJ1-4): KAGVTQTPRYLIKTRGQQVTLSCSPISGHRSVSWYQQTPGQGLQFLFEYFSETQRNKGNFPGRFSGRQFSNSRSEMNVSTLELGDSALYLCASSSNGGPGPEKLFFGSGTQLSVL.

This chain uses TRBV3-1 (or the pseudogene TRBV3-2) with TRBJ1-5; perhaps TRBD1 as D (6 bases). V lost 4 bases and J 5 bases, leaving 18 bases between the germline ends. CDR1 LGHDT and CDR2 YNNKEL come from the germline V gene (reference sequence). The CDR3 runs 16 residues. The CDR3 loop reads CASSLGGAGPYQPQHF. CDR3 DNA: TGTGCCAGCAGCCTCGGGGGGGCAGGGCCGTATCAGCCCCAGCATTTT.

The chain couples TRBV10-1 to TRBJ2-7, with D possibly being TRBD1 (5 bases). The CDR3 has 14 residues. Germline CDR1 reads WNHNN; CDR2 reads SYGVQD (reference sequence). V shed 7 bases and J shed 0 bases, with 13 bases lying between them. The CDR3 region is CASNVQGGSYEQYF. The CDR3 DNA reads TGCGCCAGCAATGTTCAGGGCGGCTCCTACGAGCAGTACTTC.

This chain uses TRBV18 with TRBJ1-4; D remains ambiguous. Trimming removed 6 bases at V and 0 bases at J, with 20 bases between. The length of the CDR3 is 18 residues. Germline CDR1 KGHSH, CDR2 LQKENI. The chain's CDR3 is CASSPQAQLRATNEKLFF. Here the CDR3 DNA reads TGTGCCAGCTCCCCCCAGGCCCAATTACGCGCAACTAATGAAAAACTGTTTTTT.

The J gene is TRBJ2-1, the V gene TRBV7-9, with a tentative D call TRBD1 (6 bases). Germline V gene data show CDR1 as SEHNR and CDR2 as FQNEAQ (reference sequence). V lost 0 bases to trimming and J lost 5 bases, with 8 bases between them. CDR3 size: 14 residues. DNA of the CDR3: TGTGCCAGCAGCTTAGCGGGGGCAAACAATGAGCAGTTCTTC. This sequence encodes CASSLAGANNEQFF.

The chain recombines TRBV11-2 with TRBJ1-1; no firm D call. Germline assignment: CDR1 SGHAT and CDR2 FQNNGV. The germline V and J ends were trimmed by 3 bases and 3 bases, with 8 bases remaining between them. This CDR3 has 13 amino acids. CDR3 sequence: CASSFSEDTEAFF. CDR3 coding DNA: TGTGCCAGCAGCTTTAGCGAAGACACTGAAGCTTTCTTT.

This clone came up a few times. CDR3 sequence (DNA): TGTGCCAGCTCCCCCAGGGTGACTAATGAAAAACTGTTTTTT. Translated: CASSPRVTNEKLFF. V usage is TRBV2 and J usage is TRBJ1-4, with D tentatively TRBD1 (5 bases). V dropped 8 bases and J dropped 2 bases, with 12 bases sitting between them. Germline CDR1 and CDR2: SNHLY and FYNNEI. This CDR3 is 14 amino acids long.

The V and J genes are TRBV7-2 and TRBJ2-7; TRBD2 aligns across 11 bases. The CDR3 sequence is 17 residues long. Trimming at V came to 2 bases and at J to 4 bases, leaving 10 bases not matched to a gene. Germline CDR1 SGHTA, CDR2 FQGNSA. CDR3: CASSLQSGRLAGYEQYF. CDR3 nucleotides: TGTGCCAGCAGCTTACAAAGCGGGAGACTAGCGGGGTACGAGCAGTACTTC.

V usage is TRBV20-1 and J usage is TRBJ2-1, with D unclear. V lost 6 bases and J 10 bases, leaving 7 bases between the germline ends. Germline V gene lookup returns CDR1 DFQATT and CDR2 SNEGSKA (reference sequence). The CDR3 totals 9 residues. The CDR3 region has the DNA TGCAGTGCGAGCTGGGAGCAGTTCTTC. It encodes CSASWEQFF.

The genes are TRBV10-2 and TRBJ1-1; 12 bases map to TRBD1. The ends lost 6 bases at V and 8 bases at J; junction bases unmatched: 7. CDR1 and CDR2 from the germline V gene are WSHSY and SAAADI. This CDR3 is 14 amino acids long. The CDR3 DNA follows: TGCGCCAGCAGCCATAGGGACAGGGGGCAAGAAGCTTTCTTT. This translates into CASSHRDRGQEAFF.

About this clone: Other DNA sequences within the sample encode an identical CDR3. CDR3 DNA sequence: TGTGCCAGCAGTCCCGCCGGAACAGTTTATGGCTACACCTTC. It yields the protein CASSPAGTVYGYTF. This rearrangement joins TRBV2 to TRBJ1-2, with D uncertain. The CDR3 loop spans 14 amino acids. V was trimmed by 5 bases and J by 5 bases, leaving 15 bases between them. Germline CDR1 SNHLY, CDR2 FYNNEI.

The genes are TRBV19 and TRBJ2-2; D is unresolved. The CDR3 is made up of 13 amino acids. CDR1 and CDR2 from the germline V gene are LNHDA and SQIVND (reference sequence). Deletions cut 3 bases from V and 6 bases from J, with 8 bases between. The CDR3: CASSMMGPGELFF. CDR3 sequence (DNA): TGTGCCAGTAGTATGATGGGCCCCGGGGAGCTGTTTTTT.

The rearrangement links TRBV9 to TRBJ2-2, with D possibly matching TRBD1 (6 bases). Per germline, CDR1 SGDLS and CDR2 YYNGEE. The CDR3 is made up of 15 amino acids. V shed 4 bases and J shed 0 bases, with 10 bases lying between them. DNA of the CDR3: TGTGCCAGCAGCCCTCGGGACACGAACACCGGGGAGCTGTTTTTT. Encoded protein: CASSPRDTNTGELFF.

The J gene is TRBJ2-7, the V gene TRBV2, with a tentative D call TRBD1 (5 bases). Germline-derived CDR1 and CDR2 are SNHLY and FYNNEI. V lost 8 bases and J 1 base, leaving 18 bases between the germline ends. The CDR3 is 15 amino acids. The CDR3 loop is CASWGWHEDSYEQYF. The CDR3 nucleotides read TGTGCCAGCTGGGGCTGGCACGAGGATTCCTACGAGCAGTACTTC.

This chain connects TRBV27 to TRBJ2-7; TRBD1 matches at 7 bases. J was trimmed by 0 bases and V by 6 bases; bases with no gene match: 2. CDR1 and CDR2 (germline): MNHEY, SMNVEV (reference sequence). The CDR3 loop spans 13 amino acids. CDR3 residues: CASRDRASYEQYF. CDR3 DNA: TGTGCCAGCAGAGACAGGGCCTCCTACGAGCAGTACTTC.

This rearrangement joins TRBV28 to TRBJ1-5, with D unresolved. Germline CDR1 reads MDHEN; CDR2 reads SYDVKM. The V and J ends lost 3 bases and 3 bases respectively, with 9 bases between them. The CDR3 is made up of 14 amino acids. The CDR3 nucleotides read TGTGCCAGCAGTTTGTTGAGAGACAATCAGCCCCAGCATTTT. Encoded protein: CASSLLRDNQPQHF.

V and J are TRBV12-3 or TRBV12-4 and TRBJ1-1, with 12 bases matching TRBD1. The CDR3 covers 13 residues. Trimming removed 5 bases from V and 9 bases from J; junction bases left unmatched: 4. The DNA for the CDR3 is TGTGCCAGCAGTCTGGGACAGGGGGCAAAAGCTTTCTTT. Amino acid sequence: CASSLGQGAKAFF.